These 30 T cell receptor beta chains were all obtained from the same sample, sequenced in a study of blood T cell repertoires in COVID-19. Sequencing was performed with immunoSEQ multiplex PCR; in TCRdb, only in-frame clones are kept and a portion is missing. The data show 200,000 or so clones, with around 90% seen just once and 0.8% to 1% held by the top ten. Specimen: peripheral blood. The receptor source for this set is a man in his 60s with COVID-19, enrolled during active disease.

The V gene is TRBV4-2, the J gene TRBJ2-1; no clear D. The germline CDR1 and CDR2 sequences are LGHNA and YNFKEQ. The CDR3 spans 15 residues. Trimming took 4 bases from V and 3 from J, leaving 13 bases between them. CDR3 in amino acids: CASSLKKEYYNEQFF. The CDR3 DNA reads TGTGCCAGCAGCCTTAAGAAGGAGTACTACAATGAGCAGTTCTTC.

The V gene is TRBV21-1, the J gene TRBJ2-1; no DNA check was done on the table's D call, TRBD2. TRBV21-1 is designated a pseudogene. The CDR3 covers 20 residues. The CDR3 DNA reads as TGTGCCAGCACGGAACCGCAGGCGGAGGGGCCAGGGAGCTCCTACAATGAGCAGTTCTTC. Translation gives CASTEPQAEGPGSSYNEQFF.

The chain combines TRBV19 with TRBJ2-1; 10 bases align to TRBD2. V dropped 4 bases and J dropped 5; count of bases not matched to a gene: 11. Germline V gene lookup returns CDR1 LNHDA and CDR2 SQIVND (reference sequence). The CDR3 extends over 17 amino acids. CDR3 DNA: TGTGCCAGTAGTAGAAGGGCTAGCGGGGGTGGCAACAATGAGCAGTTCTTC. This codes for CASSRRASGGGNNEQFF.

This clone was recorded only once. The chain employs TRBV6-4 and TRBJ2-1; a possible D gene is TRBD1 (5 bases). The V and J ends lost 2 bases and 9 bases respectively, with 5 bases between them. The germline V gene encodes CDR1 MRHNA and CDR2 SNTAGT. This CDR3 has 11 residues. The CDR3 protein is CASSDRGEQFF. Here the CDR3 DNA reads TGTGCCAGCAGTGACAGGGGTGAGCAGTTCTTC.

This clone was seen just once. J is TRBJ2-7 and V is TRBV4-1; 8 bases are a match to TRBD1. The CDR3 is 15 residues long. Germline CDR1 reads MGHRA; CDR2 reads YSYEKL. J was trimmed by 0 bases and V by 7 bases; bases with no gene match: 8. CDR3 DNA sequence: TGCGCCAGCAACAATCCCGGGACAGGCTCCTACGAGCAGTACTTC. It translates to CASNNPGTGSYEQYF.

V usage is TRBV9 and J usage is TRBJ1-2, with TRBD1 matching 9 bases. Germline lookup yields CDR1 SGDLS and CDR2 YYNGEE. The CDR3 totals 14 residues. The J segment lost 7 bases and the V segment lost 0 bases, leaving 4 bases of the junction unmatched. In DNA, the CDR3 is TGTGCCAGCAGCGTAGTACAGGGGGCCCCTGGCTACACCTTC. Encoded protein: CASSVVQGAPGYTF.

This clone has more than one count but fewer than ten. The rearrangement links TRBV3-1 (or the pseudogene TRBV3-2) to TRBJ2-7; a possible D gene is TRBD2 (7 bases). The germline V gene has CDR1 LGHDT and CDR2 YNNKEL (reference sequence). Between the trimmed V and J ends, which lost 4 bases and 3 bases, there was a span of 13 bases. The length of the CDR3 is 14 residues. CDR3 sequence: CASSPLGGGYEQYF. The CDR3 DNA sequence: TGTGCCAGCAGCCCGTTGGGAGGGGGCTACGAGCAGTACTTC.

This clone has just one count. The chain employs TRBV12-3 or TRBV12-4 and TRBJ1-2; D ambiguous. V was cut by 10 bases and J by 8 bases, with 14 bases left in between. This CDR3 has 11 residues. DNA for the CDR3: TGTGCCACTACGGACGGGAGGGGCTACACCTTC. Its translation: CATTDGRGYTF.

For the CDR3, the DNA is TGTGCCAGCAGCCCTAGCAGGGGGGACTACAATGAGCAGTTCTTC. This translates into CASSPSRGDYNEQFF. J is TRBJ2-1 and V is TRBV11-1, with D possibly matching TRBD1 (7 bases). Germline V gene sequence: CDR1 SGHAT, CDR2 FQDESV (reference sequence). This CDR3 contains 15 residues. Trimming cost V 5 bases and J 3 bases, with 14 bases left between them.

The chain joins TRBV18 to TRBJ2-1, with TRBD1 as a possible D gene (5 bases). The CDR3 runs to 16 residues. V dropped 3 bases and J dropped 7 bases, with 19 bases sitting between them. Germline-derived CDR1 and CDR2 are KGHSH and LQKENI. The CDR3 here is CASSPSAGRFGNEQFF. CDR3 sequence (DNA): TGTGCCAGCTCACCCTCAGCAGGGCGCTTCGGGAATGAGCAGTTCTTC.

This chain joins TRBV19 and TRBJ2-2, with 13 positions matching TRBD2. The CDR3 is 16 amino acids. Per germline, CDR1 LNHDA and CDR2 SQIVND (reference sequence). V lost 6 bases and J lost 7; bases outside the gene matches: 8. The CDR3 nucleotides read TGTGCCAGTAGGGGGACTAGCGGGACGAGGAGCGGGGAGCTGTTTTTT. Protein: CASRGTSGTRSGELFF. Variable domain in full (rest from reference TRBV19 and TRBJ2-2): DGGITQSPKYLFRKEGQNVTLSCEQNLNHDAMYWYRQDPGQGLRLIYYSQIVNDFQKGDIAEGYSVSREKKESFPLTVTSAQKNPTAFYLCASRGTSGTRSGELFFGEGSRLTVL.

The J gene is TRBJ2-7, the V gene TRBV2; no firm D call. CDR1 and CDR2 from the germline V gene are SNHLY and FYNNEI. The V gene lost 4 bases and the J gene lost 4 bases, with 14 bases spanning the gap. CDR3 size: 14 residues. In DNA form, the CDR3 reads TGTGCCAGCAGTGTCAGTATCCACACGTACGAGCAGTACTTC. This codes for CASSVSIHTYEQYF.

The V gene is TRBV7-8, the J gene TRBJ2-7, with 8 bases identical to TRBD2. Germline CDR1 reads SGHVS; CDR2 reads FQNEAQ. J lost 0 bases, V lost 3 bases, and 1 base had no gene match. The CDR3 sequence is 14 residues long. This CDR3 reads CASSLTSASYEQYF. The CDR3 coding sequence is TGTGCCAGCAGCTTGACTAGCGCCTCCTACGAGCAGTACTTC.

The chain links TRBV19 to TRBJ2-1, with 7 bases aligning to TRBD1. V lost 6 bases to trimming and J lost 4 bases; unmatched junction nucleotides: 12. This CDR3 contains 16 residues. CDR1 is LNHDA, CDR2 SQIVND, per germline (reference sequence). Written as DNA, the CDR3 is TGTGCCAGTAGCCGACAGGGAAAGGAGTGGTACAATGAGCAGTTCTTC. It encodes CASSRQGKEWYNEQFF.

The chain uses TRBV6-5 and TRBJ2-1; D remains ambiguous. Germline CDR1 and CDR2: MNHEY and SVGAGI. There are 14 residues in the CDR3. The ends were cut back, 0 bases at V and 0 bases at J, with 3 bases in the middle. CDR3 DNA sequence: TGTGCCAGCAGTTACTCCTTCTCCTACAATGAGCAGTTCTTC. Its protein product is CASSYSFSYNEQFF.

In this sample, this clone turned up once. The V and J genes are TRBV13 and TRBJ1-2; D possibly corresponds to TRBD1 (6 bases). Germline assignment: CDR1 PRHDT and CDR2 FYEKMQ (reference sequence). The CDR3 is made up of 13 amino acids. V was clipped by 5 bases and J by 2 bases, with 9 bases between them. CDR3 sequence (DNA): TGTGCCAGCAGCCCCCAGGGGAACTATGGCTACACCTTC. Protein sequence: CASSPQGNYGYTF.

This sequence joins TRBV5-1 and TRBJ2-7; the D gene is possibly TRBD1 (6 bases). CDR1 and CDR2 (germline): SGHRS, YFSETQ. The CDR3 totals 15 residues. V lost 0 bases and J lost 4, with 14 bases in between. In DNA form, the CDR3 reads TGCGCCAGCAGCTTGGTAGAAGCAGGGGTGTACGAGCAGTACTTC. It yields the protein CASSLVEAGVYEQYF.

The CDR3 DNA follows: TGTGCCAGCAGTATAGACAGACCATACACAGATACGCAGTATTTT. Its protein product is CASSIDRPYTDTQYF. This sequence joins TRBV27 and TRBJ2-3, with D perhaps TRBD1 (5 bases). The V gene lost 5 bases and the J gene lost 2 bases, with 14 bases spanning the gap. The germline gives CDR1 MNHEY, CDR2 SMNVEV (reference sequence). CDR3 size: 15 residues.

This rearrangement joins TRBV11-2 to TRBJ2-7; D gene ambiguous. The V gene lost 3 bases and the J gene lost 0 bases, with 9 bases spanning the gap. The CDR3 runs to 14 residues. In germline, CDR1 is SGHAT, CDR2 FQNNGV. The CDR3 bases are TGTGCCAGCAGCTTGGTTCGGAGCTCCTACGAGCAGTACTTC. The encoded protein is CASSLVRSSYEQYF.

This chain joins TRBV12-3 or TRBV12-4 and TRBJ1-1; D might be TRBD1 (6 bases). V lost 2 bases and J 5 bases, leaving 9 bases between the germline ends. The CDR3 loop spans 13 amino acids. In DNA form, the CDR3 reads TGTGCCAGCAGTTTAACAGGGATGACTGAAGCTTTCTTT. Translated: CASSLTGMTEAFF.

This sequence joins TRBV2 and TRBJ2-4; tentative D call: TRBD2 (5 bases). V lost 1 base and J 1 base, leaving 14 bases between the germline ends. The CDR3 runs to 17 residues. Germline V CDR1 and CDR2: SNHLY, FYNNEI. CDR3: CASSEGGAPGAKNIQYF. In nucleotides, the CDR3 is TGTGCCAGCAGTGAAGGGGGAGCCCCGGGGGCCAAAAACATTCAGTACTTC.

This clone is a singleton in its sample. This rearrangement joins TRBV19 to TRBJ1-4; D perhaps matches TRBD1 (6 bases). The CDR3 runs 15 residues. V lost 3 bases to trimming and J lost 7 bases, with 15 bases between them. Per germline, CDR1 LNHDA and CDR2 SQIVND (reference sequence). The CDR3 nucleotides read TGTGCCAGTAGTATTAACCAGGGGCTTAGTGAAAAACTGTTTTTT. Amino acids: CASSINQGLSEKLFF. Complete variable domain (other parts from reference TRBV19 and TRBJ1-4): DGGITQSPKYLFRKEGQNVTLSCEQNLNHDAMYWYRQDPGQGLRLIYYSQIVNDFQKGDIAEGYSVSREKKESFPLTVTSAQKNPTAFYLCASSINQGLSEKLFFGSGTQLSVL.

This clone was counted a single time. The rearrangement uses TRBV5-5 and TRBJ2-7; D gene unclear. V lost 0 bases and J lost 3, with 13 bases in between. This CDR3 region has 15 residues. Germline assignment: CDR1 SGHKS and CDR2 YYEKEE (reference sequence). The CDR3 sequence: CASSLVVSIGYEQYF. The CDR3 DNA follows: TGTGCCAGCAGCTTGGTTGTTAGCATCGGCTACGAGCAGTACTTC.

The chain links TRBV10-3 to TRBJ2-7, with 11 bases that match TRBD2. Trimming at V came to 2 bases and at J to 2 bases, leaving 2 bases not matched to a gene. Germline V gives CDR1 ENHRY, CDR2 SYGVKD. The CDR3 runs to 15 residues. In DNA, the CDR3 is TGTGCCATCAGTGAGACTAGCGGGAGTACCTACGAGCAGTACTTC. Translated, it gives CAISETSGSTYEQYF.

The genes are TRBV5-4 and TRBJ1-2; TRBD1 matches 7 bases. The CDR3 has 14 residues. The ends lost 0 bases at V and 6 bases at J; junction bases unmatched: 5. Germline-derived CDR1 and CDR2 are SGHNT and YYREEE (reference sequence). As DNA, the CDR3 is TGTGCCAGCAGCTTGGAGGGACAGTGGAATGGCTACACCTTC. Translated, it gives CASSLEGQWNGYTF.

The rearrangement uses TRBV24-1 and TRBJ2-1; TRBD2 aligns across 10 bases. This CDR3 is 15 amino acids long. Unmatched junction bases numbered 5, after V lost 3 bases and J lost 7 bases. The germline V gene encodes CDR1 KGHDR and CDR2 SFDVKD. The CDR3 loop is CATSDTGLARNEQFF. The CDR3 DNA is TGTGCCACCAGTGATACGGGACTAGCGCGGAATGAGCAGTTCTTC.

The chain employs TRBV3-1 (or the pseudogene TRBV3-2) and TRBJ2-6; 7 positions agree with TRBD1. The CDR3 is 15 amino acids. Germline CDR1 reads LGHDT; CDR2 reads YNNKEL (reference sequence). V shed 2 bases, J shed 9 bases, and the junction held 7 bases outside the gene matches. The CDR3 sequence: CASSQPGQWVNVLTF. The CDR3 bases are TGTGCCAGCAGCCAACCGGGACAGTGGGTCAACGTCCTGACTTTC.

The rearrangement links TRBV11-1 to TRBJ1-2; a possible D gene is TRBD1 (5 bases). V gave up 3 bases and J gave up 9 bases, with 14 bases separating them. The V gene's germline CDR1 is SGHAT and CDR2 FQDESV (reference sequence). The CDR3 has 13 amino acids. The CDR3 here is CASSFGATLSYTF. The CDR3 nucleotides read TGTGCCAGCAGCTTTGGGGCCACCTTGAGCTACACCTTC.

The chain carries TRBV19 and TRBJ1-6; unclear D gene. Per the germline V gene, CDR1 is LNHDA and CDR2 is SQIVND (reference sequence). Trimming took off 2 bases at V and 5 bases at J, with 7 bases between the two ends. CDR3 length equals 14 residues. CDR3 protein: CASSIQFNNSPLHF. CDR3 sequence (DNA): TGTGCCAGTAGTATACAGTTCAATAATTCACCCCTCCACTTT.

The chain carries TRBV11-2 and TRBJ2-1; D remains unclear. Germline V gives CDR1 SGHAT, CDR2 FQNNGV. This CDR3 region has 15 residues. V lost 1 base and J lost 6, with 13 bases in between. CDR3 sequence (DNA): TGTGCCAGCAGCTTAGCGCGTCAGGCATCCAATGAGCAGTTCTTC. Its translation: CASSLARQASNEQFF.